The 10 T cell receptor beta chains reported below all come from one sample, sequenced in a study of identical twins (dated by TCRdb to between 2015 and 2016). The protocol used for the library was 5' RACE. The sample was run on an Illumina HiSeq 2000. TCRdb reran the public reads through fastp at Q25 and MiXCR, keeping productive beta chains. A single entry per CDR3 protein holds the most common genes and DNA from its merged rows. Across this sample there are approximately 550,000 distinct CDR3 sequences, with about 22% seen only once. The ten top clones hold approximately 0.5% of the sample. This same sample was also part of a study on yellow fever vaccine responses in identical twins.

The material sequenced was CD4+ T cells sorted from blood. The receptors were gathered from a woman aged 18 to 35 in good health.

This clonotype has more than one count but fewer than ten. CDR3 bases: TGTGCCAGCAGTGCACATTTGGGACAGTCTGAAGCTTTCTTT. Its protein is CASSAHLGQSEAFF. V gene TRBV2 combines with J gene TRBJ1-1; 7 nucleotides agree with TRBD1. The trim removed 4 bases at V and 6 bases at J, leaving 8 bases unmatched. There are 14 residues in the CDR3. CDR1 and CDR2 (germline): SNHLY, FYNNEI.

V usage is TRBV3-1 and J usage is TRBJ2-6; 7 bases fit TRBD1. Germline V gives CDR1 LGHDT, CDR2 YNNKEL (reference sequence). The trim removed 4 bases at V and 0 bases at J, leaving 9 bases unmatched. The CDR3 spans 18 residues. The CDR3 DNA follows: TGTGCCAGCAGCCCGACATCCGGGACAGCCTCTGGGGCCAACGTCCTGACTTTC. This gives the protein CASSPTSGTASGANVLTF.

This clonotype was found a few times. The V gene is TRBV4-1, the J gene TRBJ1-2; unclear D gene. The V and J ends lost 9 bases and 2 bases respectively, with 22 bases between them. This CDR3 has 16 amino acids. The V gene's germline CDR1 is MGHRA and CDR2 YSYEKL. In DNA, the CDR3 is TGCGCCAGGAGGGCTGCACGAGGTCCACTGAACTATGGCTACACCTTC. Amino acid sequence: CARRAARGPLNYGYTF.

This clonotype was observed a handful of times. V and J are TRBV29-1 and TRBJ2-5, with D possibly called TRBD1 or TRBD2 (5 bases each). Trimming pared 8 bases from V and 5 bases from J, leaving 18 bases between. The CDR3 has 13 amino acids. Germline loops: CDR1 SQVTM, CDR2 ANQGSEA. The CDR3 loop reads CSTRSGAGETQYF. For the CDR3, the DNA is TGCAGCACCCGATCCGGGGCCGGGGAGACCCAGTACTTC.

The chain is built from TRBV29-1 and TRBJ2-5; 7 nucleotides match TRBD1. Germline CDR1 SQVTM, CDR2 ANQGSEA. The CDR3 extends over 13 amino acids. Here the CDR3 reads CTHQDRDPETQYF. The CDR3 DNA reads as TGCACCCACCAAGACAGGGACCCAGAGACCCAGTACTTC.

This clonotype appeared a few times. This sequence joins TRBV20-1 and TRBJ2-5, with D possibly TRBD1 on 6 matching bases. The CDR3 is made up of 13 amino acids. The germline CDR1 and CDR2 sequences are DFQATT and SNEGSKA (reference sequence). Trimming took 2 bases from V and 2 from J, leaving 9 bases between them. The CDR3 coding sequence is TGCAGTGCTAGACAGGGGAAACAAGAGACCCAGTACTTC. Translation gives CSARQGKQETQYF.

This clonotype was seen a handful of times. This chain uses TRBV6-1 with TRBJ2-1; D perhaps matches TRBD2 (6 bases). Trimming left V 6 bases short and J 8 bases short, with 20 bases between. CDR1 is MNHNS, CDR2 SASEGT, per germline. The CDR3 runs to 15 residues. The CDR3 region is CASRDTGLQKDEQFF. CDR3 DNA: TGTGCCAGCAGGGATACGGGACTCCAGAAGGATGAGCAGTTCTTC.

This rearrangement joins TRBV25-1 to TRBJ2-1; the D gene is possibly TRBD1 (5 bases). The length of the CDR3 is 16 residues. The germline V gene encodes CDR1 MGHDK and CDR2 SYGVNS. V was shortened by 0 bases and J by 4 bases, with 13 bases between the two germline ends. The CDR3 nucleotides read TGTGCCAGCAGTGAATATAGCTCAGGGCTATACAATGAGCAGTTCTTC. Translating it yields CASSEYSSGLYNEQFF.

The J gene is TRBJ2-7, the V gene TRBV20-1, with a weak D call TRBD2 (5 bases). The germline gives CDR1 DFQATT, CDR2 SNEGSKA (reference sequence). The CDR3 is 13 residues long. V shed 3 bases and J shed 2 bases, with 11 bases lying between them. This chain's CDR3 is CSASGMGPYEQYF. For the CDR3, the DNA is TGCAGTGCTAGCGGGATGGGTCCCTACGAGCAGTACTTC.

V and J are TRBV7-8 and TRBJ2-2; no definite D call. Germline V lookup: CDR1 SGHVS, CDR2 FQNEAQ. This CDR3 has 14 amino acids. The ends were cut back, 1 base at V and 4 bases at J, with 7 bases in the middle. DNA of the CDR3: TGTGCCAGCAGCTTAGTCAGTTCCACCGGGGAGCTGTTTTTT. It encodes CASSLVSSTGELFF.